The text below deals with one T cell receptor beta chain. The antigen it recognizes is unknown. Base qualities were left out, and no much larger clone turns up one base away. Genomic DNA was isolated from the sorted cells so that the TCRbeta CDR3 region could be sequenced. The immunoSEQ Assay was used to sequence the TCRbeta CDR3 regions. This is the immuneACCESS table as TCRdb keeps it, with only in-frame sequences that have V and J called. A part of the clones is gone; compared with another copy, unresolved V genes explain less than half, and the rest is unexplained. For this sample the table gives about 50,000 clones, of which 88% were detected only once. The top ten clones comprise around 15% of the sample. Patients with autoimmune disease history or receiving systemic immunosuppression were excluded from the trial. In every dose cohort, peripheral blood was drawn for TCR sequencing at baseline, cycle 4 day 1, and cycle 7 day 1. The samples were drawn from a first-in-human, open-label, multicenter phase I dose-escalation trial of ivuxolimab. Adults with locally advanced or metastatic melanoma, renal cell carcinoma, hepatocellular carcinoma or head and neck squamous cell carcinoma were enrolled in the trial. Before TCR sequencing, CD4+ T cells and CD8+ T cells from peripheral blood were sorted into separate populations.

Trimming removed 0 bases from V and 8 bases from J, leaving 16 bases between the germline ends. The CDR3 measures 15 amino acids from cysteine to phenylalanine. The sequence is cut down to CDR3 DNA, 45 bases in frame from base 1. Looking up the germline V gene (reference sequence) yields CDR1 SEHNR and CDR2 FQNEAQ. This entry is derived from a study of OX40 agonist ivuxolimab in advanced cancers. For the study in its entirety: Ivuxolimab was an agonistic, fully human IgG2 monoclonal antibody directed against OX40 (CD134), a costimulatory receptor. Of the roughly 52 patients in dose escalation, approximately 20 had hepatocellular carcinoma, around 15 had melanoma, 9 had renal cell carcinoma and 9 had head and neck cancer. Prior anti-PD-1, anti-PD-L1 or anti-CTLA-4 therapy was permitted, and checkpoint inhibitors had been received by approximately 39% of dose-escalation patients. Intravenous ivuxolimab was administered to patients every 2 weeks at six dose levels: 0.01, 0.1, 0.3, 1.5, 3 and 10 mg/kg. In the dose-escalation cohort, 82.7% of patients were male, and the mean age was about 55 years, with a range of about 23 to 85. The monotherapy dose-escalation portion (N ≈ 52 patients) of the phase I ivuxolimab trial is reported in the paper. The purpose of peripheral TCRbeta sequencing was to test whether ivuxolimab changed TCR sequence diversity and led to clonal T-cell expansion. Partial responses occurred in three dose-escalation patients, of whom one had hepatocellular carcinoma and two had cutaneous melanoma.

The paper as a whole reports these results and caveats: In the 0.1-3.0 mg/kg groups, partial responders were among the patients with the lowest normalized peripheral clonal expansion, particularly in CD8+ T cells. After ivuxolimab, more expanded clones were found on average in CD8+ T cells than in CD4+ T cells. Low levels of normalized T-cell clonal expansion were also seen in some nonresponding patients. At doses of 0.1 to 3.0 mg/kg, clonal expansion of both CD4+ and CD8+ T cells in blood was seen between baseline and week 6. Which antigens the clonally expanded peripheral T cells were specific for was not determined.

Sequencing used CD4+ or CD8+ T cells sorted from blood, obtained in a trial of the OX40 agonist ivuxolimab. This receptor was obtained from an adult with an advanced solid tumor such as melanoma, head and neck, liver or kidney cancer. The chain links TRBV7-9 with TRBJ1-2; a weak D assignment points to TRBD1 (5 bases agree). The CDR3 in this case is CASSLARQGIGGYTF. The DNA is TGTGCCAGCAGCTTAGCACGGCAGGGTATAGGAGGCTACACCTTC.